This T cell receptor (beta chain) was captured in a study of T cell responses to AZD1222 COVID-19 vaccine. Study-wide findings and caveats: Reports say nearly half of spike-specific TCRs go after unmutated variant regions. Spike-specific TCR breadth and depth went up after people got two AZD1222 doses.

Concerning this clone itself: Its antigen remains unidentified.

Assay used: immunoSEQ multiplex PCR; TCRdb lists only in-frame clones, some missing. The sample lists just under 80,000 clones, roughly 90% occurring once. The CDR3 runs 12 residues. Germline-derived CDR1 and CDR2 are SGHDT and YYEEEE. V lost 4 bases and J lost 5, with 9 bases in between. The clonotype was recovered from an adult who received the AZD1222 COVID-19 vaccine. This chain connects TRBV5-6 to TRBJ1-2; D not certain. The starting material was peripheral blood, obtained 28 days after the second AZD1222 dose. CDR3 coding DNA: TGTGCCAGCAGCGCAGACATGTATGGCTACACCTTC. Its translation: CASSADMYGYTF.